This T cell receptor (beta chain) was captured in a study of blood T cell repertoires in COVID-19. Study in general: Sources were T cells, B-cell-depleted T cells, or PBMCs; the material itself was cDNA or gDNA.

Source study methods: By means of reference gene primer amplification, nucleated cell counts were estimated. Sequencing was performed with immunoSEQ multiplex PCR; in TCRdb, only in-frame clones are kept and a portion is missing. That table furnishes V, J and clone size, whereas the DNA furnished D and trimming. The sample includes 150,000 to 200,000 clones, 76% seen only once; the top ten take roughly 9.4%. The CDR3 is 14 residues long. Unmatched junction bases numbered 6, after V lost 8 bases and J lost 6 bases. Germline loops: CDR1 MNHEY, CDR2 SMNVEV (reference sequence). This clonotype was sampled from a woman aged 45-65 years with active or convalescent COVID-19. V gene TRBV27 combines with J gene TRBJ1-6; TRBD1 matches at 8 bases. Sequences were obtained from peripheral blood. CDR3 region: CASRKQGGNSPLHF. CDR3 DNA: TGTGCCAGCCGAAAACAGGGGGGTAATTCACCCCTCCACTTT.